The clone carrying this T cell receptor (beta chain) was recorded a few times. Up to 2 ug genomic DNA was used for TCRB CDR3 amplification. The assay was immunoSEQ multiplex PCR, and TCRdb's table has in-frame clones only and misses some. Here the sample spans approximately 91,000 clones, 80% to 90% being singletons. These data come from a study of glioma-infiltrating T cells after dendritic cell vaccination. Time point here: after dendritic cell vaccination, including at tumor progression/relapse. Germline loops: CDR1 SGHRS, CDR2 YFSETQ. Trimming pared 0 bases from V and 3 bases from J, leaving 12 bases between. This CDR3 has 15 amino acids.

J is TRBJ1-2 and V is TRBV5-1; no clear D. This specimen was blood, taken after dendritic cell vaccination. The TCR sequence derives from a human donor with glioblastoma. The CDR3 loop reads CASSLDPGKDYGYTF. The CDR3 nucleotides read TGCGCCAGCAGCTTGGATCCGGGTAAGGACTATGGCTACACCTTC. Together with reference TRBV5-1 and TRBJ1-2, the CDR3 gives the full variable domain: KAGVTQTPRYLIKTRGQQVTLSCSPISGHRSVSWYQQTPGQGLQFLFEYFSETQRNKGNFPGRFSGRQFSNSRSEMNVSTLELGDSALYLCASSLDPGKDYGYTFGSGTRLTVV.